The 13 T cell receptor beta chains below come from one sample, sequenced in a study. TCRdb reprocessed the RT-PCR reads via MiXCR and lists one record per CDR3 protein. The sample lists hundreds of thousands of distinct CDR3 sequences; approximately 15% were seen once. Sequenced sample: memory CD4+ T cells from blood. These receptors were collected from a female donor in good health, serving as a healthy control.

The sample holds many counts of this clonotype. CDR3: CASSLWGAGYTF. Written as DNA, the CDR3 is TGTGCCAGCAGTTTATGGGGTGCTGGCTACACCTTC. The chain has TRBV12-3 or TRBV12-4 and TRBJ1-2, with unresolved D. This CDR3 has 12 amino acids. V was clipped by 2 bases and J by 7 bases, with 8 bases between them.

The chain carries TRBV5-1 and TRBJ2-1; the match to TRBD2 covers 13 bases. Per the germline V gene, CDR1 is SGHRS and CDR2 is YFSETQ. The CDR3 sequence is 18 residues long. V dropped 4 bases and J dropped 3; count of bases not matched to a gene: 10. CDR3 nucleotide sequence: TGCGCCAGCAGCCTACCTACGGGACTAGCGGGAAGCTACAATGAGCAGTTCTTC. Protein sequence: CASSLPTGLAGSYNEQFF.

In this sample, this clonotype turned up many times. The gene calls are TRBV7-2 and TRBJ2-2; no clear D. The length of the CDR3 is 16 residues. The ends were cut back, 5 bases at V and 3 bases at J, with 16 bases in the middle. The germline V gene encodes CDR1 SGHTA and CDR2 FQGNSA. The CDR3 loop is CASSRDPSVDTGELFF. The CDR3 DNA follows: TGTGCCAGCAGCCGCGACCCGAGCGTCGACACCGGGGAGCTGTTTTTT.

This clonotype came up a few times. The chain recombines TRBV5-5 with TRBJ2-7, with D tentatively TRBD1 (6 bases). The V gene lost 4 bases and the J gene lost 2 bases, with 22 bases spanning the gap. This CDR3 comprises 17 residues. Germline assignment: CDR1 SGHKS and CDR2 YYEKEE (reference sequence). CDR3 protein: CASSPPYQGRITYEQYF. The CDR3 DNA sequence: TGTGCCAGCAGCCCCCCGTACCAGGGGCGGATTACCTACGAGCAGTACTTC.

This chain links TRBV6-2 or TRBV6-3 with TRBJ2-3; D remains unclear. The V gene's germline CDR1 is MNHEY and CDR2 SVGEGT. Trimming removed 5 bases from V and 4 bases from J, with 16 bases in between. The CDR3 contains 15 residues. CDR3 sequence: CASSKLGEGSDTQYF. The DNA for the CDR3 is TGTGCCAGCAGTAAACTTGGGGAAGGCTCAGATACGCAGTATTTT.

The genes are TRBV12-3 or TRBV12-4 and TRBJ1-4; D is possibly TRBD1 (6 bases). The ends were cut back, 6 bases at V and 8 bases at J, with 19 bases in the middle. The CDR3 spans 15 residues. CDR3 sequence: CASSPNRAPEEKLFF. CDR3 coding DNA: TGTGCCAGCAGCCCAAACAGGGCCCCTGAGGAAAAACTGTTTTTT.

In the case of this clonotype: Just one base apart from a much larger clone, this may be a read error. The chain joins TRBV7-2 to TRBJ1-6, with a possible D match to TRBD1 (6 bases). Germline values: CDR1 SGHTA, CDR2 FQGNSA. The CDR3 totals 13 residues. The V end lost 7 bases, the J end lost 8 bases, and 12 bases lay between the germline ends. For the CDR3, the DNA is TGTGCCAGCAACAATTACAGGGATTCACCCCTCCACTTT. Its translation: CASNNYRDSPLHF.

This clonotype has a count of ten or more. The rearrangement uses TRBV6-5 and TRBJ1-6, with 7 bases matching TRBD1. V dropped 8 bases and J dropped 8; count of bases not matched to a gene: 9. The germline V gene has CDR1 MNHEY and CDR2 SVGAGI. CDR3 size: 14 residues. CDR3 DNA sequence: TGTGCCAGCTCATCGACAGGGATCGATTCACCCCTCCACTTT. Translation: CASSSTGIDSPLHF.

This clonotype was picked up many times. V and J are TRBV6-5 and TRBJ2-5, with D tentatively TRBD1 or TRBD2 (5 bases each). Germline CDR1 MNHEY, CDR2 SVGAGI. The CDR3 runs 14 residues. The V end lost 7 bases, the J end lost 7 bases, and 19 bases lay between the germline ends. Written as DNA, the CDR3 is TGTGCCAGCAACCCGGGTGGGGGAATTGGGACCCAGTACTTC. This translates into CASNPGGGIGTQYF.

The table lists this clonotype with a few counts. The chain recombines TRBV11-2 with TRBJ2-1, with 7 bases aligning to TRBD2. The CDR3 is 14 amino acids. V shed 5 bases and J 5 bases; nucleotides not matched to a gene: 6. Germline V CDR1 and CDR2: SGHAT, FQNNGV. In nucleotides, the CDR3 is TGTGCCAGCAGCAAGGCTAGCGGAAACAATGAGCAGTTCTTC. Protein sequence: CASSKASGNNEQFF.

This clonotype was recorded at least ten times. V is TRBV27 and J is TRBJ2-7, with D hard to call. This CDR3 is 17 amino acids long. Germline CDR1 and CDR2: MNHEY and SMNVEV (reference sequence). Deletions cut 0 bases from V and 1 base from J, with 16 bases between. The CDR3 coding sequence is TGTGCCAGCAGTTTATCGCCTATTGGGGTGGGGTCCTACGAGCAGTACTTC. This translates into CASSLSPIGVGSYEQYF.

The CDR3 region is CSARDFSGGAYEQYF. As DNA, the CDR3 is TGCAGTGCTAGAGATTTCAGCGGGGGGGCCTACGAGCAGTACTTC. The V gene is TRBV20-1, the J gene TRBJ2-7; 10 bases are shared with TRBD2. Germline CDR1 DFQATT, CDR2 SNEGSKA (reference sequence). The CDR3 sequence is 15 residues long. V lost 0 bases, J lost 2 bases, and 4 bases stayed unmatched.

This clonotype was found many times. The chain joins TRBV7-2 to TRBJ2-5; D is undetermined. The germline gives CDR1 SGHTA, CDR2 FQGNSA. Trimming took 2 bases from V and 2 from J, leaving 9 bases between them. This CDR3 comprises 14 residues. CDR3 nucleotide sequence: TGTGCCAGCAGCTTAAACGCTTGGCAAGAGACCCAGTACTTC. Translation gives CASSLNAWQETQYF. Full variable domain (remainder filled in from reference TRBV7-2 and TRBJ2-5): GAGVSQSPSNKVTEKGKDVELRCDPISGHTALYWYRQSLGQGLEFLIYFQGNSAPDKSGLPSDRFSAERTGGSVSTLTIQRTQQEDSAVYLCASSLNAWQETQYFGPGTRLLVL.